The clone carrying this T cell receptor (delta chain) was detected only a few times. The protein that TCRdb holds for this DNA derives from a much larger clone and differs from the translated DNA at residue 4, which likely indicates a read error; the protein shown here is translated from the DNA. The sample comes from a study of gamma-delta T cells after stem cell transplantation. TCRdb re-processed the RT-PCR reads via CATT. The sample yields under 6,500 delta-chain clones, approximately 1.9% seen once. V lost 5 bases to trimming and J lost 3 bases, with 15 bases between them. This CDR3 has 14 amino acids. The germline gives CDR1 GEAIGNYY, CDR2 EKD.

The J gene is TRDJ1, the V gene TRDV2; D perhaps matches TRDD3 (6 bases). The source material was gamma-delta T cells. This clonotype was sampled from a human donor. It is not recorded whose cells these are; they may come from a transplant donor. The CDR3 nucleotides read TGTGCCTGTGGCAACTTGTGGGGGTCCGATAAACTCATCTTT. It specifies CACGNLWGSDKLIF.